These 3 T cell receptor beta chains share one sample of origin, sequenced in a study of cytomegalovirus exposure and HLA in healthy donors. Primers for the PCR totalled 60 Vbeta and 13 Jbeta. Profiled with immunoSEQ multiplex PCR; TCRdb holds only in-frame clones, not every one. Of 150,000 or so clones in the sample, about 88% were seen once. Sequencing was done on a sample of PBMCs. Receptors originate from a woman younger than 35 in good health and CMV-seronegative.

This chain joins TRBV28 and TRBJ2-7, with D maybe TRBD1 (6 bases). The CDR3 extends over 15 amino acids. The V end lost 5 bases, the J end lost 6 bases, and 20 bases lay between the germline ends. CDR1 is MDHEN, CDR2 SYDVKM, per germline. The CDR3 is CASSLGRRDIAEQYF. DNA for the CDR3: TGTGCCAGCAGTCTGGGGCGCCGGGACATAGCCGAGCAGTACTTC.

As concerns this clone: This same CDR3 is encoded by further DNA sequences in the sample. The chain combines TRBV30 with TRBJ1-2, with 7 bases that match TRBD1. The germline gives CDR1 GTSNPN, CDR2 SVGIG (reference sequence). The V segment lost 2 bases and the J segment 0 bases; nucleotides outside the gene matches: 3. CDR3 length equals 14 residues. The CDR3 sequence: CAWSRQGANYGYTF. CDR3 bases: TGTGCCTGGAGTAGACAGGGAGCTAACTATGGCTACACCTTC. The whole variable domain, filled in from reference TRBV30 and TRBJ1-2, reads SQTIHQWPATLVQPVGSPLSLECTVEGTSNPNLYWYRQAAGRGLQLLFYSVGIGQISSEVPQNLSASRPQDRQFILSSKKLLLSDSGFYLCAWSRQGANYGYTFGSGTRLTVV.

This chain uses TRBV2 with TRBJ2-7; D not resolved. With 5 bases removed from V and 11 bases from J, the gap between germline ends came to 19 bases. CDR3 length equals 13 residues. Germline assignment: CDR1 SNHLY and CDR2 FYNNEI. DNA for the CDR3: TGTGCCAGCAGTCGTAGAACAGCCTTCCTTGAGTACTTC. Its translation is CASSRRTAFLEYF.